This passage covers 3 T cell receptor beta chains from one sample sequenced in a study of T cells in Graves' hyperthyroidism and ophthalmopathy (dated by TCRdb to 2018 to 2020). The library relied on multiplex PCR. These reads were obtained on an Illumina HiSeq 2000. The TCR beta CDR3 regions were amplified from RNA transcripts. The TCR CDR3 was subjected to a first round of RT-PCR using the HTBI primer set and the Qiagen OneStep RT-PCR kit. TCRdb trimmed the raw reads at Q25, called clones with MiXCR and kept productive beta chains. Identical CDR3 proteins give one entry, which carries the most common genes and DNA. The sample table holds approximately 300,000 distinct CDR3 sequences, of which about 19% were seen once. The ten largest clones represent roughly 39% of the sample. Material for sequencing was blood. These receptors all come from a man aged 50 to 60 with Graves' ophthalmopathy.

The gene calls are TRBV9 and TRBJ2-7; unclear D gene. Germline lookup yields CDR1 SGDLS and CDR2 YYNGEE. Trimming pared 0 bases from V and 2 bases from J, leaving 9 bases between. The CDR3 is 14 amino acids. CDR3 sequence: CASSVGSDPYEQYF. The CDR3 region has the DNA TGTGCCAGCAGCGTAGGGAGTGACCCCTACGAGCAGTACTTC.

This clonotype was recorded many times. The J gene is TRBJ2-1, the V gene TRBV11-2; TRBD2 agrees at 8 bases. Per the germline V gene, CDR1 is SGHAT and CDR2 is FQNNGV. The CDR3 runs to 14 residues. The V gene end was trimmed by 4 bases and the J gene end by 6 bases; junction bases not matched to a gene: 5. The CDR3 sequence is CASSSYSGGNEQFF. The CDR3 region has the DNA TGTGCCAGCAGCTCATACAGCGGGGGCAATGAGCAGTTCTTC.

The chain carries TRBV6-1 and TRBJ2-1; tentative D call: TRBD2 (5 bases). CDR3 length: 16 amino acids. CDR1 and CDR2 from the germline V gene are MNHNS and SASEGT. The V gene lost 5 bases and the J gene lost 2 bases, with 16 bases spanning the gap. The CDR3 nucleotides read TGTGCCAGCAGTCCCGGGGAGCGGCGTCCCTACAATGAGCAGTTCTTC. This sequence encodes CASSPGERRPYNEQFF.